The clone carrying this T cell receptor (beta chain) was seen more than once but under ten times. The entry originates in a study of blood T cell repertoires in COVID-19. Study-level information: Specimens from acute and convalescent COVID-19 originated in the United States, Italy and Spain. Sources were T cells, B-cell-depleted T cells, or PBMCs; the material itself was cDNA or gDNA.

Germline CDR1 SGHDT, CDR2 YYEEEE. The CDR3 loop spans 16 amino acids. J gave up 1 base and V 1 base, and 1 base lay outside the gene matches. In the original workflow: Reference gene primers were amplified, and this amplification served to estimate nucleated cell counts. TCRdb's table, derived via immunoSEQ multiplex PCR, lists solely in-frame clones and lacks some. Clone size and the V and J calls come from that table; the DNA yielded D and trimming. This table holds about 260,000 clones, approximately 80% found once. This sequence was found in an elderly woman with acute or convalescent COVID-19. The sequenced sample was peripheral blood. V usage is TRBV5-6 and J usage is TRBJ1-3, with 11 bases aligning to TRBD1. CDR3 loop: CASSLWDRGSGNTIYF. Written as DNA, the CDR3 is TGTGCCAGCAGCTTGTGGGACAGGGGGTCTGGAAACACCATATATTTT.